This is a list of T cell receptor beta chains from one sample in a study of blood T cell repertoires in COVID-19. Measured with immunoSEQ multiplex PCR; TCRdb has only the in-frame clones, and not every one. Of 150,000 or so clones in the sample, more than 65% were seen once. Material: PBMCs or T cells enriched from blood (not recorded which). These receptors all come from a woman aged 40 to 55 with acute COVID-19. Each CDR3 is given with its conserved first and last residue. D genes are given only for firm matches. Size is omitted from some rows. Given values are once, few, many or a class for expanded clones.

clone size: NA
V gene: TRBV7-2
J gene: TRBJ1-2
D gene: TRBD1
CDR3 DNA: TGTGCCAGCAGCTTAGTGATAGGACAGGGGGCTAGTGGCTACACCTTC
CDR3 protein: CASSLVIGQGASGYTF

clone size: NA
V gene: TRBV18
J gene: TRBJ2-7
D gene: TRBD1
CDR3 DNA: TGTGCCAGCTCACCAAGTTCACAGGGGACCTACGAGCAGTACTTC
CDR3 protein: CASSPSSQGTYEQYF

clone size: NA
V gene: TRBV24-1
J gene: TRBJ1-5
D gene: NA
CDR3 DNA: TGTGCCACCAGTGATTTGGCAGGGGGCAATCAGCCCCAGCATTTT
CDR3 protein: CATSDLAGGNQPQHF

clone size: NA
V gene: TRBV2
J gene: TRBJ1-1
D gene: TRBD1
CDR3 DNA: TGTGCCAGCAGTTTGGGACAGGAGGTGGAAGCTTTCTTT
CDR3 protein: CASSLGQEVEAFF

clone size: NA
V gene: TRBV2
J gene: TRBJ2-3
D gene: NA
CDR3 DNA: TGTGCCAGCAGACTCCAGGGGATCACAGATACGCAGTATTTT
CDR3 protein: CASRLQGITDTQYF

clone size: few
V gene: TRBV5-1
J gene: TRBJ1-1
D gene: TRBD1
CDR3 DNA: TGCGCCAGCAGCCCGGGACAGGGGGCAAGCGCTTTCTTT
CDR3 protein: CASSPGQGASAFF

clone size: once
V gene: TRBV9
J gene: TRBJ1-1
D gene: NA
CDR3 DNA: TGTGCCAGCAGCGTAGAGGGGTGGGGTGAGGCTTTCTTT
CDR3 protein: CASSVEGWGEAFF

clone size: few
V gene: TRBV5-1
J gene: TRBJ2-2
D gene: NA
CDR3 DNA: TGCGCCAGCAGCTTGTCTGCGGGTAACACCGGGGAGCTGTTTTTT
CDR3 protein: CASSLSAGNTGELFF

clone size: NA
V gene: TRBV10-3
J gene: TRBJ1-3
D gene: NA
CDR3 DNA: TGTGCCATCAGTGCCCCGAGCTCTGGAAACACCATATATTTT
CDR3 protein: CAISAPSSGNTIYF

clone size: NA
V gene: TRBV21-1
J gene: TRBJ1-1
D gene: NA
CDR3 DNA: TGTGCCAGCAGCAAAGCTCAGGGAAACACTGAAGCTTTCTTT
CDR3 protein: CASSKAQGNTEAFF

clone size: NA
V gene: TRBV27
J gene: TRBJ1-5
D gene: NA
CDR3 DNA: TGTGCCAGCAGTTGGAAAGGGGGACCAAATCAGCCCCAGCATTTT
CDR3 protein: CASSWKGGPNQPQHF

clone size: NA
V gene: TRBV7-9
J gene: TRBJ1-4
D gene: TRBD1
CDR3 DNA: TGTGCCAGCAGCTTACAGGGGGGCGATGAAAAACTGTTTTTT
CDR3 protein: CASSLQGGDEKLFF

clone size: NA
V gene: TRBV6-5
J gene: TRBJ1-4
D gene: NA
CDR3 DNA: TGTGCCAGCAGTTACAATGTACTGAATGAAAAACTGTTTTTT
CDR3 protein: CASSYNVLNEKLFF

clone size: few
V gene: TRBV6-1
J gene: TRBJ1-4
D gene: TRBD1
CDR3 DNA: TGTGCCAGCAGTGAAGCAAGGACAGGGGGCTTTTTCGGTGAAAAACTGTTTTTT
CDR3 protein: CASSEARTGGFFGEKLFF

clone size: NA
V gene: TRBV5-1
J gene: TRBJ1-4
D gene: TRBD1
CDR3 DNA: TGCGCCAGCAGCCCTGGGACAGGGACGGCAACTAATGAAAAACTGTTTTTT
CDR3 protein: CASSPGTGTATNEKLFF

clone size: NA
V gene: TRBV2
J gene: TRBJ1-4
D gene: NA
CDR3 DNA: TGTGCCAGCAGTGGTGATCAGGGTACTGAAAAACTGTTTTTT
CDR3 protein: CASSGDQGTEKLFF

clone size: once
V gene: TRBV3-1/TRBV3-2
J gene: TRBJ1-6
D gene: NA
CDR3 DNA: TGTGCCAGCAGCCCGTCGTCGGATTCACCCCTCCACTTT
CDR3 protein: CASSPSSDSPLHF

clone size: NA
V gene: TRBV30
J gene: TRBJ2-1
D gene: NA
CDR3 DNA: TGTGCCTGGAGTGGGGCTAGCGTACACAATGAGCAGTTCTTC
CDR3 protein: CAWSGASVHNEQFF

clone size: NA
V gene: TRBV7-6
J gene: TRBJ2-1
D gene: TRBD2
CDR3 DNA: TGTGCCAGCAGCTCTGTAGCGGGACCCTACAATGAGCAGTTCTTC
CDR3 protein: CASSSVAGPYNEQFF

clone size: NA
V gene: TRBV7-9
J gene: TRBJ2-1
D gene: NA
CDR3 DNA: TGTGCCAGCAGCTTGGGTTTGTTTAGCCCGCAGTTCTTC
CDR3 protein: CASSLGLFSPQFF

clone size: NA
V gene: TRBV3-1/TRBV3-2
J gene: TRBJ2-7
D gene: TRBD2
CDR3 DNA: TGTGCCAGCAGCCTAGGACTAGCGGTGTTATCCTACGAGCAGTACTTC
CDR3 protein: CASSLGLAVLSYEQYF

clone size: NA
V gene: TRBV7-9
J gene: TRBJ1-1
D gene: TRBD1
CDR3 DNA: TGTGCCAGCAGCTTAAAAAGACAGGGGTCTAGTAGGACTGAAGCTTTCTTT
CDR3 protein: CASSLKRQGSSRTEAFF

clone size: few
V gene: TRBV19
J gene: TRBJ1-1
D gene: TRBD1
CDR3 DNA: TGTGCCAGTAGTTTTAGCGGGACAGGGGGCACTGAAGCTTTCTTT
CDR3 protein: CASSFSGTGGTEAFF

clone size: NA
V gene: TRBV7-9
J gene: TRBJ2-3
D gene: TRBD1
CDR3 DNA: TGTGCCAGCAGGGGGGACAGTCACACAGATACGCAGTATTTT
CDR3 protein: CASRGDSHTDTQYF

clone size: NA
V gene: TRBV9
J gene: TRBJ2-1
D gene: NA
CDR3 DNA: TGTGCCAGCAGCGTAGAATCGCAGGGCCCCGGGGAGCAGTTCTTC
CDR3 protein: CASSVESQGPGEQFF

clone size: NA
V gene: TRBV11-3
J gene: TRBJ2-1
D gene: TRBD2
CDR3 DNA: TGTGCCAGCAGCTCCTTGGGGGGGGCTAGCGGGACACGCAATGAGCAGTTCTTC
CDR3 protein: CASSSLGGASGTRNEQFF

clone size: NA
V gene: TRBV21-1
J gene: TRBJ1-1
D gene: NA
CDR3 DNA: TGTGCCAGCAGCCCCCGGAGTCCGAACACTGAAGCTTTCTTT
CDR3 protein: CASSPRSPNTEAFF

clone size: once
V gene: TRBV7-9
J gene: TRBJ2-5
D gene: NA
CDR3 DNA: TGTGCCAGCAGCGACTGGCAGCGGCAAGAGACCCAGTACTTC
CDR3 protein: CASSDWQRQETQYF

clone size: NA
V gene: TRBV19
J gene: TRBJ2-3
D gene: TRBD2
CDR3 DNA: TGTGCCAGTAGTACACTTTCCGTAGCGGGGTTCACAGATACGCAGTATTTT
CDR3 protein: CASSTLSVAGFTDTQYF

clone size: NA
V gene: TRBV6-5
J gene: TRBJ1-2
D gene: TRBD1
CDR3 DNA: TGTGCCAGCGACAGGGCTTGGGGAATCAACTATGGCTACACCTTC
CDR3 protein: CASDRAWGINYGYTF

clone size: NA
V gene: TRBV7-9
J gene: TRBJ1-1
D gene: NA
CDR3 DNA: TGTGCCAGCAGCAGAGGAGTTGAAGCTTTCTTT
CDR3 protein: CASSRGVEAFF

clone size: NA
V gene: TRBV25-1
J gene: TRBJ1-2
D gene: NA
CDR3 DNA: TGTGCCAGCAGTGAGAATTACAGGGAGGGCTATGGCTACACCTTC
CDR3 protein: CASSENYREGYGYTF

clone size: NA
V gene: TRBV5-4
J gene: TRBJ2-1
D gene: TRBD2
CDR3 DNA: TGTGCCAGCAGCTCCCACCCTAGCGGGAGCCCTTACAATGAGCAGTTCTTC
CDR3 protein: CASSSHPSGSPYNEQFF

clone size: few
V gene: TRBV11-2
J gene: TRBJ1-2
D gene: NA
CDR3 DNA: TGTGCCAGCAGCATCCAGACAGACCACTATGGCTACACCTTC
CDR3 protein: CASSIQTDHYGYTF

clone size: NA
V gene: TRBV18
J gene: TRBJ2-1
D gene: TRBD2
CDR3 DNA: TGTGCCAGCTCACGCGGACTAGCGACTAACAATGAGCAGTTCTTC
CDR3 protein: CASSRGLATNNEQFF

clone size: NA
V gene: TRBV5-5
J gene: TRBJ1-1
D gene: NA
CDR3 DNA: TGTGCCAGCAGCCAAGAGGTGGGAGCTTTCTTT
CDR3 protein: CASSQEVGAFF

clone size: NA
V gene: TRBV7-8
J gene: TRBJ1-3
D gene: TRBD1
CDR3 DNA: TGTGCCAGCAGCTTTTGGGACAGCCCCAACTCTGGAAACACCATATATTTT
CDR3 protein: CASSFWDSPNSGNTIYF

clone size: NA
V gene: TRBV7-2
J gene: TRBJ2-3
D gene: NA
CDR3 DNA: TGTGCCAGCAGCCATTGGTTGACTGACACAGATACGCAGTATTTT
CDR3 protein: CASSHWLTDTDTQYF

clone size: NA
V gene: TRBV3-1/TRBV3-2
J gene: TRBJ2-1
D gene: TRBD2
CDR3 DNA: TGTGCCAGCAGCCATACTAGCGGATACTCCTACAATGAGCAGTTCTTC
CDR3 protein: CASSHTSGYSYNEQFF

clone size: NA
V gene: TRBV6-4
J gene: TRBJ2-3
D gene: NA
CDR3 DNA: TGTGCCACCCCCCTGAGAGGGAGTCACACAGATACGCAGTATTTT
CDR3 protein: CATPLRGSHTDTQYF

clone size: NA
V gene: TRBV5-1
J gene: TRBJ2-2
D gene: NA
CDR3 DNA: TGCGCCAGCAGCTTACTAGACAACACCGGGGAGCTGTTTTTT
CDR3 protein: CASSLLDNTGELFF

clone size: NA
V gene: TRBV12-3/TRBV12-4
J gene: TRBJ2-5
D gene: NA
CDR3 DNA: TGTGCCAGCAGTTTTTGGGAGGAGGAGACCCAGTACTTC
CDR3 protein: CASSFWEEETQYF

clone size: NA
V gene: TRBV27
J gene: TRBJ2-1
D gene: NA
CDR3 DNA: TGTGCCAGCAGCCAGGGGTACAATGAGCAGTTCTTC
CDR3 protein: CASSQGYNEQFF

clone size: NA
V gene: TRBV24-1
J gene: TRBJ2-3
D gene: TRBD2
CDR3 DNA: TGTGCCACCAGTGCTGCGGGAGTATATCCAGATACGCAGTATTTT
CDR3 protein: CATSAAGVYPDTQYF

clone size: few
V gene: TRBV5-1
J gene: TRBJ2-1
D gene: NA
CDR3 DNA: TGCGCCAGCAGCTTGGAGAGCGGGCGAGGGTACAATGAGCAGTTCTTC
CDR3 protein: CASSLESGRGYNEQFF